Only one count was recorded for the clone carrying this T cell receptor beta chain. Its antigen is unknown. This sample was taken from a study of CD8 T cells in ankylosing spondylitis. Regarding the study as a whole: Researchers report that disease-linked clones proved CD8+ and relatively rare in peripheral blood. There was a TCR beta motif, made of several highly homologous variants, that appeared characteristic of ankylosing spondylitis blood. In ankylosing spondylitis patients, matched synovial fluid reportedly showed significant enrichment of disease-linked clones.

TCRdb analysed the 5' RACE reads with MiXCR anew, one entry per CDR3 protein. The sample carries a few hundred thousand distinct CDR3 sequences, about 20% recorded once. CDR3 size: 14 residues. The V and J ends lost 4 bases and 2 bases respectively, with 12 bases between them. Germline lookup yields CDR1 SEHNR and CDR2 FQNEAQ (reference sequence). This chain uses TRBV7-9 with TRBJ2-7; D unresolved. The sequence derives from a male donor with ankylosing spondylitis. Sequencing used blood, either unsorted or a sorted T cell fraction (not recorded which). The chain's CDR3 is CASSSPWFPYEQYF. The CDR3 DNA is TGTGCCAGCAGCTCCCCATGGTTCCCCTACGAGCAGTACTTC.